A selection of T cell receptor beta chains follows, all from one sample in a study of Graves' ophthalmopathy and Graves' hyperthyroidism. From the multiplex PCR reads, TCRdb called clonotypes with MiXCR, one entry per CDR3 protein. The data show around 170,000 distinct CDR3 sequences, less than 45% seen once. Material: peripheral blood. The receptor set was obtained from a woman aged 40 to 55 with Graves' ophthalmopathy. CDR3s include the opening cysteine and the closing phenylalanine or tryptophan. Fields, in order: clone size, D gene, V gene, J gene, CDR3 protein, CDR3 DNA. The D gene is left open where the match is weak. The listing skips clone size in some rows; elsewhere it reads once, few, many or a size class.

clone_size: many
d_call: -
v_call: TRBV30
j_call: TRBJ1-2
cdr3_aa: CASDKSGPDYGYTF
cdr3_nt: TGTGCCTCGGATAAATCAGGGCCCGACTATGGCTACACCTTC

clone_size: many
d_call: TRBD2
v_call: TRBV20-1
j_call: TRBJ2-7
cdr3_aa: CSARDLQSGMVWYEQYF
cdr3_nt: TGCAGTGCTAGAGATCTCCAAAGCGGGATGGTCTGGTACGAGCAGTACTTC

clone_size: many
d_call: -
v_call: TRBV28
j_call: TRBJ1-5
cdr3_aa: CASSLGAPGGNQPQHF
cdr3_nt: TGTGCCAGCAGTTTGGGGGCCCCAGGGGGCAATCAGCCCCAGCATTTT

clone_size: many
d_call: -
v_call: TRBV3-1
j_call: TRBJ1-2
cdr3_aa: CASSQAGQNYGYTF
cdr3_nt: TGTGCCAGCAGCCAAGCAGGCCAGAACTATGGCTACACCTTC

clone_size: -
d_call: -
v_call: TRBV12-3/TRBV12-4
j_call: TRBJ1-2
cdr3_aa: CASSFGMGVVDYGYTF
cdr3_nt: TGTGCCAGCAGTTTTGGTATGGGGGTGGTTGACTATGGCTACACCTTC

clone_size: many
d_call: -
v_call: TRBV28
j_call: TRBJ2-5
cdr3_aa: CASAGVETQYF
cdr3_nt: TGTGCCAGCGCCGGGGTAGAGACCCAGTACTTC

clone_size: -
d_call: -
v_call: TRBV28
j_call: TRBJ1-2
cdr3_aa: CASRSTGPYGYTF
cdr3_nt: TGTGCCAGCAGATCCACGGGGCCCTATGGCTACACCTTC

clone_size: -
d_call: -
v_call: TRBV7-6
j_call: TRBJ2-5
cdr3_aa: CASSLQSGSYQETQYF
cdr3_nt: TGTGCCAGCAGCTTACAGAGCGGATCGTACCAAGAGACCCAGTACTTC

clone_size: many
d_call: -
v_call: TRBV19
j_call: TRBJ1-6
cdr3_aa: CASSGKDSSDSPLHF
cdr3_nt: TGTGCCAGTAGTGGCAAGGACTCTTCAGATTCACCCCTCCACTTT

clone_size: many
d_call: -
v_call: TRBV5-1
j_call: TRBJ2-5
cdr3_aa: CASSLAGAYQETQYF
cdr3_nt: TGCGCCAGCAGCTTGGCCGGCGCCTACCAAGAGACCCAGTACTTC

clone_size: many
d_call: TRBD1
v_call: TRBV9
j_call: TRBJ1-1
cdr3_aa: CASSGRTGSPEAFF
cdr3_nt: TGTGCCAGCAGCGGGAGGACAGGGTCCCCTGAAGCTTTCTTT

clone_size: many
d_call: TRBD1
v_call: TRBV27
j_call: TRBJ1-2
cdr3_aa: CASSLQGQGFYYGYTF
cdr3_nt: TGTGCCAGCAGTTTACAGGGACAGGGTTTCTACTATGGCTACACCTTC

clone_size: many
d_call: -
v_call: TRBV6-1
j_call: TRBJ2-3
cdr3_aa: CASSEAGGSDTQYF
cdr3_nt: TGTGCCAGCAGTGAAGCAGGGGGGTCAGATACGCAGTATTTT

clone_size: -
d_call: TRBD2
v_call: TRBV6-2/TRBV6-3
j_call: TRBJ2-7
cdr3_aa: CASVSGSPYEQYF
cdr3_nt: TGTGCCAGCGTAAGCGGGAGCCCCTACGAGCAGTACTTC

clone_size: many
d_call: -
v_call: TRBV19
j_call: TRBJ2-7
cdr3_aa: CASSIGYHNYEQYF
cdr3_nt: TGTGCCAGTAGTATTGGTTACCACAACTACGAGCAGTACTTC

clone_size: -
d_call: -
v_call: TRBV6-2/TRBV6-3
j_call: TRBJ1-5
cdr3_aa: CASSFGRVNQPQHF
cdr3_nt: TGTGCCAGCTCGTTTGGGCGGGTCAATCAGCCCCAGCATTTT

clone_size: many
d_call: TRBD1
v_call: TRBV12-3/TRBV12-4
j_call: TRBJ1-1
cdr3_aa: CASSLWTGGGNTEAFF
cdr3_nt: TGTGCCAGCAGCCTCTGGACAGGGGGAGGGAACACTGAAGCTTTCTTT

clone_size: few
d_call: -
v_call: TRBV28
j_call: TRBJ1-5
cdr3_aa: CASSFPLQNQPQHF
cdr3_nt: TGTGCCAGCAGTTTTCCCCTACAGAATCAGCCCCAGCATTTT

clone_size: many
d_call: -
v_call: TRBV5-1
j_call: TRBJ2-7
cdr3_aa: CASSILQGYEQYF
cdr3_nt: TGCGCCAGCAGCATCCTTCAGGGATACGAGCAGTACTTC